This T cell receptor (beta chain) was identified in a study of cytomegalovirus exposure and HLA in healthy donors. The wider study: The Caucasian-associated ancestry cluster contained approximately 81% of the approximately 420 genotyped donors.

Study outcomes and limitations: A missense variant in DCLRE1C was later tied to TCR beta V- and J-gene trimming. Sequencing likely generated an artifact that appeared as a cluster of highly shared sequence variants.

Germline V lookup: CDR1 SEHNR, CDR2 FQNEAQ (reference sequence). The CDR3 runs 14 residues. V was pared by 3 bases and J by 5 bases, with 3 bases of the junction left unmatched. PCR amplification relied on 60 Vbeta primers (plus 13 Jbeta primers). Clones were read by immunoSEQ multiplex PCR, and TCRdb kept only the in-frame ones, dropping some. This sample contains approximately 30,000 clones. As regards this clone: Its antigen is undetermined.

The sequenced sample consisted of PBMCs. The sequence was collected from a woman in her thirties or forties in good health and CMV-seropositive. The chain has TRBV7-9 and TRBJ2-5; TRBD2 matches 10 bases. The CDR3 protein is CASSFGSGGETQYF. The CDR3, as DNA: TGTGCCAGCAGCTTTGGTAGCGGGGGGGAGACCCAGTACTTC.